The 5 T cell receptor beta chains listed next were all sequenced from one sample in a study of T cell repertoires in cytomegalovirus infection. TCRdb independently ran MiXCR on the reads; one entry per CDR3 protein. The sample records 200,000 or so distinct CDR3 sequences, 25% to 30% being singletons. The sample consisted of PBMCs. The receptor source for this set is a human donor in good health (CMV status not recorded). Some clones in this sample may be carry-over from other donors' samples.

About this clonotype: A single base separates this from a much larger clone, so it may be a read error. In nucleotides, the CDR3 is TGTGCCAGCAGCCTCTGGACAGGGAGGACTGAAGCTTTCTTT. It specifies CASSLWTGRTEAFF. The chain links TRBV7-6 to TRBJ1-1, with 8 positions matching TRBD1. The CDR3 is 14 residues long. From germline, CDR1 is SGHVS and CDR2 FNYEAQ. Germline trimming cut 5 bases from V and 5 bases from J; bases unmatched to any gene: 7.

The chain has TRBV6-5 and TRBJ1-4; D is uncertain. The CDR3 runs 14 residues. The V end lost 0 bases, the J end lost 10 bases, and 12 bases lay between the germline ends. Germline CDR1 and CDR2: MNHEY and SVGAGI. The CDR3 nucleotides are TGTGCCAGCAGTTACTCGGGTCAGAGAGGAAAACTGTTTTTT. Its protein is CASSYSGQRGKLFF.

The chain carries TRBV29-1 and TRBJ1-2; the match to TRBD1 covers 9 bases. This CDR3 contains 11 residues. The V gene's germline CDR1 is SQVTM and CDR2 ANQGSEA. Written as DNA, the CDR3 is TGCGGAACACAGGGGGCTCGGGGCTACACCTTC. Translating it yields CGTQGARGYTF.

The sample holds many counts of this clonotype. This rearrangement joins TRBV7-9 to TRBJ2-5; D gene unclear. Germline CDR1 reads SEHNR; CDR2 reads FQNEAQ (reference sequence). The CDR3 spans 14 residues. The V and J ends lost 5 bases and 4 bases respectively, with 14 bases between them. CDR3 protein: CASSPARDGETQYF. The CDR3 nucleotides read TGTGCCAGCAGCCCCGCCCGAGATGGAGAGACCCAGTACTTC.

This clonotype was seen a few times. The chain employs TRBV4-1 and TRBJ2-3; 9 bases align to TRBD2. Germline V gene data show CDR1 as MGHRA and CDR2 as YSYEKL. V trimming: 4 bases; J trimming: 7 bases; junction bases outside the gene matches: 15. This CDR3 spans 17 amino acids. In DNA form, the CDR3 reads TGCGCCAGCAGCCTCCCCCAGGGAGCGGGGGGCGGTAATACGCAGTATTTT. Its translation is CASSLPQGAGGGNTQYF.